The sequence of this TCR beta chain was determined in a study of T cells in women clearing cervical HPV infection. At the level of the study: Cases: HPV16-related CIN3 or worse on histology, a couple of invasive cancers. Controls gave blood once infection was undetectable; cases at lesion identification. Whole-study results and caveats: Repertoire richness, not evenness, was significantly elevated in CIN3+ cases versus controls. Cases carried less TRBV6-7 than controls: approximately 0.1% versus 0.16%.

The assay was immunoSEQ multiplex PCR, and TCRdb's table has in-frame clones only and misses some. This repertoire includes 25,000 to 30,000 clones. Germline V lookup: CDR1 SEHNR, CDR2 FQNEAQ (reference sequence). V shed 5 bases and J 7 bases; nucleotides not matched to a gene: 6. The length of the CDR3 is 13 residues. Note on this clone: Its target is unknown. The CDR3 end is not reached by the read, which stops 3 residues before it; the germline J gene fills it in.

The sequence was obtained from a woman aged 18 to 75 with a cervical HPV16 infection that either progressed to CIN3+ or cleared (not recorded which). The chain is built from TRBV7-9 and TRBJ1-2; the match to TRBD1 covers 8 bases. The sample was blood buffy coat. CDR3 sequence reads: CASSHSQGAGYTF. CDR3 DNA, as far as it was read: TGTGCCAGCAGCCATTCCCAGGGGGCTGGC.